Listed below are T cell receptor beta chains from one sample, sequenced in a study of early T cells in non-severe SARS-CoV-2 infection. A single record per CDR3 protein comes from TCRdb applying MiXCR to the 5' RACE reads. Of 87,000 or so distinct CDR3 sequences in the sample, approximately 14% are singletons; the top ten hold about 6.1%. The source material was whole blood. These receptors all come from an adult who was a healthcare worker with PCR-confirmed SARS-CoV-2 infection or an uninfected control (not recorded which). The CDR3 runs from the conserved cysteine through the conserved F or W. A D gene is named only where the DNA matches it firmly. Clone size is given for some rows only: seen once, a few or many times, or a class if the clone is expanded.

d_gene	v_gene	j_gene	abundance	CDR3nt	CDR3aa
.	TRBV12-3/TRBV12-4	TRBJ1-4	.	TGTGCCAGCAGCCAGGACAGATCAAAACTGTTTTTT	CASSQDRSKLFF
.	TRBV29-1	TRBJ2-7	few	TGCAGCGTTGAAGATCTGGGGGACGTAACCTACGAGCAGTACTTC	CSVEDLGDVTYEQYF
.	TRBV28	TRBJ1-6	.	TGTGCCAGCAGGACGACAGGCTATAATTCACCCCTCCACTTT	CASRTTGYNSPLHF
.	TRBV27	TRBJ1-1	many	TGTGCCAGCAGTCCCCACCTGAACACTGAAGCTTTCTTT	CASSPHLNTEAFF
.	TRBV7-8	TRBJ1-2	many	TGTGCCAGCAGCTTAGAAGGGCCCGGTACTAACTATGGCTACACCTTC	CASSLEGPGTNYGYTF
.	TRBV5-1	TRBJ2-2	many	TGCGCCAGCCGTCCAGAGTCGAACACCGGGGAGCTGTTTTTT	CASRPESNTGELFF
.	TRBV6-2/TRBV6-3	TRBJ1-5	.	TGTGCCAGCAGACAGGGAAGGAATCAGCCCCAGCATTTT	CASRQGRNQPQHF
.	TRBV10-3	TRBJ1-1	few	TGTGCCATCAGGAGCGAGGGTACGAGCACTGAAGCTTTCTTT	CAIRSEGTSTEAFF
.	TRBV3-1	TRBJ2-1	.	TGTGCCAGCAGCCCAACCCGAACCAACTACAATGAGCAGTTCTTC	CASSPTRTNYNEQFF
TRBD2	TRBV27	TRBJ2-3	.	TGTGCCAGCACCCGTGCGACTAGCCTCACAGATACGCAGTATTTT	CASTRATSLTDTQYF
.	TRBV11-2	TRBJ2-2	many	TGTGCCAGCAGCTTTGCCACTTCTTCCGGGGAGCTGTTTTTT	CASSFATSSGELFF
TRBD2	TRBV7-3	TRBJ2-7	.	TGTGCCAGCAGCCCGGGAGGACGGGCAAGCTCCTACGAGCAGTACTTC	CASSPGGRASSYEQYF
.	TRBV6-6	TRBJ1-1	many	TGTGCCAGCAGTTCTGAGGCTGAAGCTTTCTTT	CASSSEAEAFF
TRBD1	TRBV7-8	TRBJ1-1	.	TGTGCCAGCAGCCCGGACCAGGGGGGATCGAACACTGAAGCTTTCTTT	CASSPDQGGSNTEAFF
.	TRBV12-3/TRBV12-4	TRBJ1-2	.	TGTGCCAGCAGTTTCGGACAGCTCTATGGCTACACCTTC	CASSFGQLYGYTF
TRBD2	TRBV9	TRBJ2-3	.	TGTGCCAGCACCCTTAGCGGGGGGGCCATAGATACGCAGTATTTT	CASTLSGGAIDTQYF
.	TRBV29-1	TRBJ2-7	few	TGCAGCGTTGGGCGGGGGACAACCTACGAGCAGTACTTC	CSVGRGTTYEQYF
TRBD1	TRBV6-6	TRBJ2-2	.	TGTGCCAGCAGTTTGGGACAGACCACCGGGGAGCTGTTTTTT	CASSLGQTTGELFF
.	TRBV3-1	TRBJ2-5	.	TGTGCCAGCAGCCAGACCCAAGAGACCCAGTACTTC	CASSQTQETQYF
.	TRBV6-4	TRBJ2-3	.	TGTGCCAGCAGTGACTCTCAAGAAAGCACAGATACGCAGTATTTT	CASSDSQESTDTQYF
TRBD1	TRBV11-2	TRBJ2-7	many	TGTGCCAGCAGCTTAATCGGGACAGGCGAGCAGTACTTC	CASSLIGTGEQYF
.	TRBV6-1	TRBJ2-1	.	TGTGCCGGCGGAGCCTTTCTTTACAATGAGCAGTTCTTC	CAGGAFLYNEQFF
.	TRBV9	TRBJ2-7	many	TGTGCCAGCAGCGTAGCTCCGAAGAGCTCCTACGAGCAGTACTTC	CASSVAPKSSYEQYF
.	TRBV20-1	TRBJ2-1	few	TGCAGTGCTAGGCAATCGAATGAGCAGTTCTTC	CSARQSNEQFF
.	TRBV29-1	TRBJ1-2	many	TGCAGCGTTGTGGTGGGGGCGGAGTATGGCTACACCTTC	CSVVVGAEYGYTF
.	TRBV12-3/TRBV12-4	TRBJ2-2	many	TGTGCCAGCAGTTTAGCGGGCCGTCGGGACCCGAACACCGGGGAGCTGTTTTTT	CASSLAGRRDPNTGELFF
TRBD1	TRBV5-6	TRBJ2-7	many	TGTGCCAGCAGCTACCGTGGGACAGGGCCGGCCGAGCAGTACTTC	CASSYRGTGPAEQYF
.	TRBV28	TRBJ1-1	few	TGTGCCAGCAGTTATGGTCCGCCAGGGGACACTGAAGCTTTCTTT	CASSYGPPGDTEAFF
.	TRBV7-8	TRBJ1-5	few	TGTGCCAGCGGGCAGACTCATCAGCCCCAGCATTTT	CASGQTHQPQHF